Below, one TCR beta chain is given with its context. The Seattle site enrolled patients during active infection and followed them longitudinally. This CDR3 region has 15 residues. The trim removed 7 bases at V and 4 bases at J, leaving 10 bases unmatched. Germline assignment: CDR1 LGHNT and CDR2 FRNRAP. The data derive from a study of blood T cell repertoires in COVID-19. At the level of the study: Samples came from the United States, Italy and Spain, spanning acute and convalescent COVID-19. T cells, B-cell-depleted T cells, or PBMCs provided the cDNA or gDNA that served as material.

Original analysis: Reference gene primer amplification yielded estimated nucleated cell counts. Data came from immunoSEQ multiplex PCR; TCRdb stores just in-frame clones and leaves some out. Clone size and the V and J calls come from that table; the DNA yielded D and trimming. The table shows roughly 410,000 clones, with 80% to 90% occurring only once. The TCR was taken from a woman aged 55-70 years with COVID-19, enrolled during active disease. J is TRBJ2-1 and V is TRBV12-5, with TRBD2 matching 7 bases. The sample taken for sequencing was peripheral blood. CDR3 DNA: TGTGCTAGTGCCCCCCCCGGGGGGAATTACAATGAGCAGTTCTTC. It codes for CASAPPGGNYNEQFF. Filled out from reference TRBV12-5 and TRBJ2-1, the complete variable domain reads DARVTQTPRHKVTEMGQEVTMRCQPILGHNTVFWYRQTMMQGLELLAYFRNRAPLDDSGMPKDRFSAEMPDATLATLKIQPSEPRDSAVYFCASAPPGGNYNEQFFGPGTRLTVL.